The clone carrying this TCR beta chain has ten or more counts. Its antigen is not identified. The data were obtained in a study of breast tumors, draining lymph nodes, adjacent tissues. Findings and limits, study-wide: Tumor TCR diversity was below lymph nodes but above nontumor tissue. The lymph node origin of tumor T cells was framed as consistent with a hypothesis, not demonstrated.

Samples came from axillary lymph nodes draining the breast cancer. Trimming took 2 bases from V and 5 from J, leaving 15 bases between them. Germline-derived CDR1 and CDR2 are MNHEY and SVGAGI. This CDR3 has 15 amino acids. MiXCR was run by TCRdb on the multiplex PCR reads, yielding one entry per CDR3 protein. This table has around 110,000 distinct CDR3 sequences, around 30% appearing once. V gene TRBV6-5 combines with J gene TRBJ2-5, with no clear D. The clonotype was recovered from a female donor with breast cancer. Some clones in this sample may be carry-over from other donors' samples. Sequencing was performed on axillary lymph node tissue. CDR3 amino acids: CASSYQWPPRETQYF. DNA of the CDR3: TGTGCCAGCAGTTACCAATGGCCCCCTCGGGAGACCCAGTACTTC.